This TCR beta chain was identified in a study of blood T cell repertoires in COVID-19. Study overall: Samples representing acute and convalescent COVID-19 were sourced from the United States, Italy and Spain. Sources were T cells, B-cell-depleted T cells, or PBMCs; the material itself was cDNA or gDNA.

The V and J ends lost 4 bases and 1 base, in that order; junction bases with no gene match: 6. This CDR3 is 15 amino acids long. Germline CDR1 SGHRS, CDR2 YFSETQ. Per the authors' pipeline: Scientists estimated how many nucleated cells there were by amplifying reference gene primers. The method was immunoSEQ multiplex PCR; TCRdb's version includes in-frame clones alone and lacks a portion of them. The V and J calls and clone size come from that table; D and trimming were worked out from the DNA. The top ten hold about 2.3% of the sample, which has fewer than 150,000 clones, around 81% seen once. The specimen was peripheral blood. The chain links TRBV5-1 to TRBJ1-1; 8 bases are shared with TRBD1. The receptor was isolated from a man between 65 and 80 years old with acute or convalescent COVID-19. As DNA, the CDR3 is TGCGCCAGCAGCCTGGCGCAGGGGGCGAACACTGAAGCTTTCTTT. It yields the protein CASSLAQGANTEAFF.